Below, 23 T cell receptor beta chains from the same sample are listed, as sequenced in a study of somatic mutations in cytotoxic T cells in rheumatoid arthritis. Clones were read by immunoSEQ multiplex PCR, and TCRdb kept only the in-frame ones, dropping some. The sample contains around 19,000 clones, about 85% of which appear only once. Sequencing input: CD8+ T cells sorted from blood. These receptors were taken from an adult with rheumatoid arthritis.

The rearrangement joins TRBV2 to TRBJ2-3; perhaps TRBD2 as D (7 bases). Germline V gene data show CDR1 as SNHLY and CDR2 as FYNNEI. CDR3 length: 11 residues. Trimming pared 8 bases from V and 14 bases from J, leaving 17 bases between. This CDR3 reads CASVLAEGGYF. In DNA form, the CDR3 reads TGTGCCAGCGTGCTAGCGGAGGGGGGGTATTTT.

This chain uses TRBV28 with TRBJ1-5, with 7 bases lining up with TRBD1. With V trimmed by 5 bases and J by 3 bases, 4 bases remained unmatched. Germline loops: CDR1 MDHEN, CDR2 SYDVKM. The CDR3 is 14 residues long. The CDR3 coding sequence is TGTGCCAGCAGTCAGACAGGGCCCAATCAGCCCCAGCATTTT. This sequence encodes CASSQTGPNQPQHF.

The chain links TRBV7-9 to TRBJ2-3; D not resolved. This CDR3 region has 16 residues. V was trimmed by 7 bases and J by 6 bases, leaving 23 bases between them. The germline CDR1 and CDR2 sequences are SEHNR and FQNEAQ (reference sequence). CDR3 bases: TGTGCCAGCAACCCAAACAGTATCCCCCAAAAGGATACGCAGTATTTT. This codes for CASNPNSIPQKDTQYF.

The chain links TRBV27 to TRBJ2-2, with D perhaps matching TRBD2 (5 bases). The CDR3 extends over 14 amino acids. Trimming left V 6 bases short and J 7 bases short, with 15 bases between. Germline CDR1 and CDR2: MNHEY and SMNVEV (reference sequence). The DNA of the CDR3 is TGTGCCAGCAGGAAGGCGGCCACTAGCGGGGAGCTGTTTTTT. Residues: CASRKAATSGELFF.

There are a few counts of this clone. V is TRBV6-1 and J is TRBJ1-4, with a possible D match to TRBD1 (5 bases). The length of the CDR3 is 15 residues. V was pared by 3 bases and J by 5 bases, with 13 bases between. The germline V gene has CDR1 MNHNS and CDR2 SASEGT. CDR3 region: CASSEGGVGNEKLFF. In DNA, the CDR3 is TGTGCCAGCAGTGAGGGGGGGGTAGGCAATGAAAAACTGTTTTTT.

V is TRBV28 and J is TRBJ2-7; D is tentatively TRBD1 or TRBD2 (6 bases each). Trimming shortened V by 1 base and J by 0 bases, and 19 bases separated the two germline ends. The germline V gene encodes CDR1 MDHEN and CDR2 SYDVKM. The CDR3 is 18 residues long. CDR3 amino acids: CASSLSILGASASYEQYF. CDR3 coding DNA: TGTGCCAGCAGTTTATCGATATTGGGGGCTAGCGCCTCCTACGAGCAGTACTTC.

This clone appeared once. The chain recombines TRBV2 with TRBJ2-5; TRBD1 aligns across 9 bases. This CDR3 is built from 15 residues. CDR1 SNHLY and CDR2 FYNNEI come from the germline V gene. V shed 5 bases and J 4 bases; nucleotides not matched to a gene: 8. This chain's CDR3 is CASSSGQGPGETQYF. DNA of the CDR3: TGTGCCAGCAGTTCCGGACAGGGGCCCGGAGAGACCCAGTACTTC.

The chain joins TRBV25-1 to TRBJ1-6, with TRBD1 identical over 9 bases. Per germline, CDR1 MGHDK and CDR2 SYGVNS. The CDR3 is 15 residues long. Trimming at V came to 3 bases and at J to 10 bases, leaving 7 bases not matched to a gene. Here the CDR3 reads CASSEPGQGRSPLHF. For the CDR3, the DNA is TGTGCCAGCAGTGAGCCGGGACAGGGACGATCACCCCTCCACTTT. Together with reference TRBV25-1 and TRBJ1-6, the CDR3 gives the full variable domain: EADIYQTPRYLVIGTGKKITLECSQTMGHDKMYWYQQDPGMELHLIHYSYGVNSTEKGDLSSESTVSRIRTEHFPLTLESARPSHTSQYLCASSEPGQGRSPLHFGNGTRLTVT.

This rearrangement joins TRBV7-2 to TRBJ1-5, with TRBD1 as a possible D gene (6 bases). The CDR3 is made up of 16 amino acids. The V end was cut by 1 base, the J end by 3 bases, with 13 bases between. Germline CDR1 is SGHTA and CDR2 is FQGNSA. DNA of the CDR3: TGTGCCAGCAGCTTAGAATTCCAGGGACACAATCAGCCCCAGCATTTT. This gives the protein CASSLEFQGHNQPQHF.

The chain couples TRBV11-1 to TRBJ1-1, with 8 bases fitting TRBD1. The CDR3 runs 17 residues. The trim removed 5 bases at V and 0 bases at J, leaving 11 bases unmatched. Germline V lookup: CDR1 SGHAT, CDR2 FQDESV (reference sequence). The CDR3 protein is CASSKLGQGLMNTEAFF. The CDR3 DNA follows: TGTGCCAGCAGCAAGCTCGGACAGGGTCTCATGAACACTGAAGCTTTCTTT.

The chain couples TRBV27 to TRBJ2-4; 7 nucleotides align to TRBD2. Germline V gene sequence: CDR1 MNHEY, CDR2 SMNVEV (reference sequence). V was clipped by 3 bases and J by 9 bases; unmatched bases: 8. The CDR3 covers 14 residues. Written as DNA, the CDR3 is TGTGCCAGCAGTTTGGGGCGGGAGCCCATCATTCAGTACTTC. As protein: CASSLGREPIIQYF.

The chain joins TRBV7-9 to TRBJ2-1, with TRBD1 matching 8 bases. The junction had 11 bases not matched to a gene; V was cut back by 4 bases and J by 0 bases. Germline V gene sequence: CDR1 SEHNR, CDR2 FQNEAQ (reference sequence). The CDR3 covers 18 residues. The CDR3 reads CASSSVAGGRSSYNEQFF. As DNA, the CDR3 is TGTGCCAGCAGCTCCGTGGCAGGGGGCCGTAGCTCCTACAATGAGCAGTTCTTC. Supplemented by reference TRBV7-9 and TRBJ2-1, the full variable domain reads DTGVSQNPRHKITKRGQNVTFRCDPISEHNRLYWYRQTLGQGPEFLTYFQNEAQLEKSRLLSDRFSAERPKGSFSTLEIQRTEQGDSAMYLCASSSVAGGRSSYNEQFFGPGTRLTVL.

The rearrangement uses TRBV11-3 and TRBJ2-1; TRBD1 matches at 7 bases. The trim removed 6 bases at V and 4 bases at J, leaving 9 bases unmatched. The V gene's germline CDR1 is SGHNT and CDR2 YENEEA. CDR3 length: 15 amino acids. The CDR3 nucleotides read TGTGCCAGCAGGTCCGGGACAGACTCATACAATGAGCAGTTCTTC. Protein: CASRSGTDSYNEQFF.

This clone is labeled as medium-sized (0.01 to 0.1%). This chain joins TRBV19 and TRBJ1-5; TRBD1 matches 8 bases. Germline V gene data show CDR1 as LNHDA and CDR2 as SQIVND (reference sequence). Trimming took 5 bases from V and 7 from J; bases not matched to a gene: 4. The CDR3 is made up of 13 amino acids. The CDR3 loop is CASSLDREQPQHF. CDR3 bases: TGTGCCAGTAGTTTGGACAGGGAGCAGCCCCAGCATTTT.

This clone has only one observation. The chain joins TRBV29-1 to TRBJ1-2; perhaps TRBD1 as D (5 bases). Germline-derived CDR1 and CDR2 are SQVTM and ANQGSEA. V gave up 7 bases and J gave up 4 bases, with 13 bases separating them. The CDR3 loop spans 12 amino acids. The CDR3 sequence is CSATAGGYGYTF. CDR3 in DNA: TGCAGCGCAACCGCTGGGGGCTATGGCTACACCTTC.

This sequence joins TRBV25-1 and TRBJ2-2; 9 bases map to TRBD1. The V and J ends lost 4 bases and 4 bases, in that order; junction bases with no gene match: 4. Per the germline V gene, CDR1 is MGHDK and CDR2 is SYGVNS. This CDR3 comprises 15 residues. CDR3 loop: CASSVWTGVTGELFF. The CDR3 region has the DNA TGTGCCAGCAGTGTATGGACAGGGGTCACCGGGGAGCTGTTTTTT.

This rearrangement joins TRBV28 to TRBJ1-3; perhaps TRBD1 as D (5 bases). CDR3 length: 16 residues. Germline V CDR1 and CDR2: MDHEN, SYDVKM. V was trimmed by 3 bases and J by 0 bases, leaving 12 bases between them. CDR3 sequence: CASSFLGDSSGNTIYF. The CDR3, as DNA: TGTGCCAGCAGTTTCTTGGGGGATAGCTCTGGAAACACCATATATTTT.

The DNA for the CDR3 is TGTGCCAGCAGCCTAAATCCGACAGCTTTAGCGGGCCAACAATACGAACTAGCCAAAAACATTCAGTACTTC. Its protein is CASSLNPTALAGQQYELAKNIQYF. The chain links TRBV13 to TRBJ2-4; 7 positions agree with TRBD2. The CDR3 runs to 24 residues. V gave up 5 bases and J gave up 0 bases; unmatched junction bases: 31. Germline CDR1 reads PRHDT; CDR2 reads FYEKMQ (reference sequence). The full variable domain, rest sourced from reference TRBV13 and TRBJ2-4, is AAGVIQSPRHLIKEKRETATLKCYPIPRHDTVYWYQQGPGQDPQFLISFYEKMQSDKGSIPDRFSAQQFSDYHSELNMSSLELGDSALYFCASSLNPTALAGQQYELAKNIQYFGAGTRLSVL.

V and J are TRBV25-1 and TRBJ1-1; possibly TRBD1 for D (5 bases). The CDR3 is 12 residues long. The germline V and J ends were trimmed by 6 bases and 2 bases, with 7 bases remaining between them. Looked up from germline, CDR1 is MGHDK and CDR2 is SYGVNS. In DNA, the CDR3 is TGTGCCAGCAGCAGGGAAAACACTGAAGCTTTCTTT. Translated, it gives CASSRENTEAFF.

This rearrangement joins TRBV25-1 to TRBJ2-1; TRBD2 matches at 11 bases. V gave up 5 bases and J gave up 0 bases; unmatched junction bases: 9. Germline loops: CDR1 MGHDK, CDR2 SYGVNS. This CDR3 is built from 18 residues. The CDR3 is CASSPRGSGRDSYNEQFF. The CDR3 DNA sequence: TGTGCCAGCAGTCCCCGGGGTAGCGGGAGGGACTCCTACAATGAGCAGTTCTTC.

The CDR3 region is CASSLSRLSYGYGYTF. The CDR3 DNA sequence: TGTGCCAGCAGTTTGTCACGACTGAGCTATGGCTACGGCTACACCTTC. V is TRBV27 and J is TRBJ1-2, with unresolved D. The CDR3 extends over 16 amino acids. V was shortened by 3 bases and J by 8 bases, with 22 bases between the two germline ends. Germline CDR1 MNHEY, CDR2 SMNVEV (reference sequence).

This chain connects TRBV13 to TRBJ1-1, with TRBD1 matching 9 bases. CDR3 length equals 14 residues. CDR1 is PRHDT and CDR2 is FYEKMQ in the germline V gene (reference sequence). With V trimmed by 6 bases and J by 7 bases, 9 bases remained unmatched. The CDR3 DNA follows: TGTGCCAGCAGACGCCGGGACAGGGAGGTTGAAGCTTTCTTT. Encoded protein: CASRRRDREVEAFF.

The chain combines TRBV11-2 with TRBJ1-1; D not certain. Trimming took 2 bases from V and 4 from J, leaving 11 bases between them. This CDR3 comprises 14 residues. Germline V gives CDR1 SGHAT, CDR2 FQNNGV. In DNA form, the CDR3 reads TGTGCCAGCAGCTTATTCGGGGTAGGCACTGAAGCTTTCTTT. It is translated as CASSLFGVGTEAFF.